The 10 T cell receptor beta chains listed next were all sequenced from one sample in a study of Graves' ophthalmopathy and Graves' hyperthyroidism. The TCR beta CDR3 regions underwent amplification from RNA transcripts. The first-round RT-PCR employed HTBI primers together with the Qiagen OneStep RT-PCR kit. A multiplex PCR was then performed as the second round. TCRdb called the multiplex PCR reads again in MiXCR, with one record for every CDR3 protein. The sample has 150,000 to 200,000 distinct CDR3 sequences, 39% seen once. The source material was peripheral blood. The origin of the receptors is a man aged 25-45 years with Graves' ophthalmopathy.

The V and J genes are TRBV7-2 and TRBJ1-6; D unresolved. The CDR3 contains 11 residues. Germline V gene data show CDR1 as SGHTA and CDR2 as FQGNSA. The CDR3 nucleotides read TGTGGAGGCGGGTATAATTCACCCCTCCACTTT. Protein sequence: CGGGYNSPLHF.

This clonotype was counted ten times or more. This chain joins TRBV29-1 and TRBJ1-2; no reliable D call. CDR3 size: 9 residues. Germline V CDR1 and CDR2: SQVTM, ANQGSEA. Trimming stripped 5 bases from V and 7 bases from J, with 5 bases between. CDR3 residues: CSVTGGYTF. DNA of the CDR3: TGCAGCGTTACGGGTGGCTACACCTTC.

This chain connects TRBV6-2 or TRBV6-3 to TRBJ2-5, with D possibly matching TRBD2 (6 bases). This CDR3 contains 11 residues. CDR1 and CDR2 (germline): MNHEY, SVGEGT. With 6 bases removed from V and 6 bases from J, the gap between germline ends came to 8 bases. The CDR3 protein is CASSRTKTQYF. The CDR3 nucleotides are TGTGCCAGCAGCCGGACTAAGACCCAGTACTTC.

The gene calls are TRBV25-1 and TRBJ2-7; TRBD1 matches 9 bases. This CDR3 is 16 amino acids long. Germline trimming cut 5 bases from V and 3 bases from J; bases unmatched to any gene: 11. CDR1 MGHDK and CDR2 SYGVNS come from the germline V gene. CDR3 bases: TGTGCCAGCAGTATTCGGACGGACAGGGGTCTCTACGAGCAGTACTTC. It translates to CASSIRTDRGLYEQYF.

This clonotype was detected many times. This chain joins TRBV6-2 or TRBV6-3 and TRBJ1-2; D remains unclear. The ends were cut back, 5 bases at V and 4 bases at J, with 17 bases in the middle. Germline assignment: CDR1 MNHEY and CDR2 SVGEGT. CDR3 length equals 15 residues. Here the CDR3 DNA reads TGTGCCAGCAGTCGAGGGCCCCAAGAGGGCTATGGCTACACCTTC. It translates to CASSRGPQEGYGYTF.

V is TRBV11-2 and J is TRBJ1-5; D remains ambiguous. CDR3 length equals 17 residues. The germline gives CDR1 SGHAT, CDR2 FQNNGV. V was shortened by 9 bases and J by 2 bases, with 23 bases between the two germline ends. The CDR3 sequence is CASSTLGFREGNQPQHF. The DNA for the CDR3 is TGTGCCAGTAGTACCCTCGGGTTTAGGGAGGGCAATCAGCCCCAGCATTTT.

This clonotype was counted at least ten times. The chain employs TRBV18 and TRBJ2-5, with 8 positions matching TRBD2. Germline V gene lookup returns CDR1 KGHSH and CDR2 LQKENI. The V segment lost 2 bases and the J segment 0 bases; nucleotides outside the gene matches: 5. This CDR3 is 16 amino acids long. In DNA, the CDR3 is TGTGCCAGCTCACCAAAACTAGCGGAGTACCAAGAGACCCAGTACTTC. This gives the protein CASSPKLAEYQETQYF.

The CDR3 here is CASSTGPNTEAFF. Written as DNA, the CDR3 is TGTGCCAGTAGTACGGGGCCGAACACTGAAGCTTTCTTT. The chain combines TRBV19 with TRBJ1-1, with TRBD1 as a possible D gene (5 bases). Trimming took 4 bases from V and 1 from J, leaving 7 bases between them. From germline, CDR1 is LNHDA and CDR2 SQIVND (reference sequence). The CDR3 has 13 amino acids.

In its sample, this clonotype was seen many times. CDR3 protein: CASSSRGGLSYEQYF. The CDR3 region has the DNA TGTGCCAGTAGTAGCAGGGGTGGTCTCTCCTACGAGCAGTACTTC. This sequence joins TRBV19 and TRBJ2-7; perhaps TRBD1 as D (6 bases). CDR3 length: 15 residues. Germline lookup yields CDR1 LNHDA and CDR2 SQIVND (reference sequence). Trimming removed 4 bases at V and 0 bases at J, with 13 bases between.

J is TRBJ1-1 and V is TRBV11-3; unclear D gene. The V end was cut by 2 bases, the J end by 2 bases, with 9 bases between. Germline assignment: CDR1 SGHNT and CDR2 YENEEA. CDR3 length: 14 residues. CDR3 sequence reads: CASSLHSFNTEAFF. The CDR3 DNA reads TGTGCCAGCAGCTTACACAGTTTTAACACTGAAGCTTTCTTT.